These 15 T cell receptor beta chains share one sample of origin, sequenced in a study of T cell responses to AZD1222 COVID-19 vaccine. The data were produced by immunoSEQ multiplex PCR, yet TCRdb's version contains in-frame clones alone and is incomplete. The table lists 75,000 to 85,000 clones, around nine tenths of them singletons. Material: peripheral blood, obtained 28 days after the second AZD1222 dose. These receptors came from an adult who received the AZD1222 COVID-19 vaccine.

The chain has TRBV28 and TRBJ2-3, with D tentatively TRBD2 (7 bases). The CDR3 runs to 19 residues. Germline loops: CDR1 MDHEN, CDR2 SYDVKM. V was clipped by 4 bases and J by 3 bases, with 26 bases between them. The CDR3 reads CASSSLGGPKDYHTDTQYF. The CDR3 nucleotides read TGTGCCAGCAGTTCCCTCGGGGGGCCAAAGGACTATCATACAGATACGCAGTATTTT.

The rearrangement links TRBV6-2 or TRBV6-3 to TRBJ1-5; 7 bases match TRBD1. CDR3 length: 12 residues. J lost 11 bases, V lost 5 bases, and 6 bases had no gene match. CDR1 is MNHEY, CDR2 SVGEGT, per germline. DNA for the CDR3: TGTGCCAGCAGTGACGACAGGGTTGCCCAGCATTTT. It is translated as CASSDDRVAQHF.

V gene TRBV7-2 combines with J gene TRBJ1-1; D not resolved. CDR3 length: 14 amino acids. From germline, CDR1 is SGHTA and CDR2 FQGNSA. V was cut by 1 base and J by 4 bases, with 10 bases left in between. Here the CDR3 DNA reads TGTGCCAGCAGCTTAGAGTGGAGTGCCACTGAAGCTTTCTTT. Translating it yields CASSLEWSATEAFF.

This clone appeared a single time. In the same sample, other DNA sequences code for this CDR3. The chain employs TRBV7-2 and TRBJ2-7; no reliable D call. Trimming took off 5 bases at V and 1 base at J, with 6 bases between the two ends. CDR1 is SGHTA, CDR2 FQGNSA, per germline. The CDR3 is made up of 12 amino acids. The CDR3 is CASSLSSYEQYF. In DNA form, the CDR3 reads TGTGCCAGCAGCCTCTCGTCCTACGAGCAGTACTTC. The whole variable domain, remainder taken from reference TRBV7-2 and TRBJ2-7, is GAGVSQSPSNKVTEKGKDVELRCDPISGHTALYWYRQSLGQGLEFLIYFQGNSAPDKSGLPSDRFSAERTGGSVSTLTIQRTQQEDSAVYLCASSLSSYEQYFGPGTRLTVT.

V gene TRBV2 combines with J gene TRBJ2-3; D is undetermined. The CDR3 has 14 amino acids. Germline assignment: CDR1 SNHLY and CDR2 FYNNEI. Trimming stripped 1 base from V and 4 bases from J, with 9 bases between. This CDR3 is CASSEVLISDTQYF. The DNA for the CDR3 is TGTGCCAGCAGTGAAGTCCTTATATCAGATACGCAGTATTTT.

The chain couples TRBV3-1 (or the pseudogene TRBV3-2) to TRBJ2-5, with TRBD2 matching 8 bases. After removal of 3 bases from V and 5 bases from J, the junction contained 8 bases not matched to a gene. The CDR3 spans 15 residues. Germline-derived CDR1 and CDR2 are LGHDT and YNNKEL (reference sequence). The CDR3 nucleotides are TGTGCCAGCAGCCAGGGGACCCCGGGGGGGGAGACCCAGTACTTC. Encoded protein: CASSQGTPGGETQYF.

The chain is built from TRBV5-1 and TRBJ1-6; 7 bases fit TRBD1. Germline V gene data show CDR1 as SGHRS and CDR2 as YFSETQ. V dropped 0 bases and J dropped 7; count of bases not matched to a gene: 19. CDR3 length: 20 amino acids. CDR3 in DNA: TGCGCCAGCAGCTTGGAGGGGGGCAGGGGGTCCCTTCGACTCAATTCACCCCTCCACTTT. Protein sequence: CASSLEGGRGSLRLNSPLHF.

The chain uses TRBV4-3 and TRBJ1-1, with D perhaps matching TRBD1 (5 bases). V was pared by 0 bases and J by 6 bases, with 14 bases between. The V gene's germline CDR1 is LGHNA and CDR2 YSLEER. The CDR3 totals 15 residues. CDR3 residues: CASSQDYTRVAEAFF. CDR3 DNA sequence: TGCGCCAGCAGCCAAGATTATACCAGGGTGGCTGAAGCTTTCTTT.

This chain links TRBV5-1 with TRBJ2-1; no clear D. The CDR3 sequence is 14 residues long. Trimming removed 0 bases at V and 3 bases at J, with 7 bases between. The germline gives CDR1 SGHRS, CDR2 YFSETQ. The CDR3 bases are TGCGCCAGCAGCTTGGCGACGAGCTACAATGAGCAGTTCTTC. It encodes CASSLATSYNEQFF.

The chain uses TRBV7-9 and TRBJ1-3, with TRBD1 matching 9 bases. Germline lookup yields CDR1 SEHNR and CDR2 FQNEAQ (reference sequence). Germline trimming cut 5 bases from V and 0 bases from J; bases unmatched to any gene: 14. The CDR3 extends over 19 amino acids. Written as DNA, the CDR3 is TGTGCCAGCAGCCCTATTGGCGTGGACAGGGGCTACTCTGGAAACACCATATATTTT. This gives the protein CASSPIGVDRGYSGNTIYF.

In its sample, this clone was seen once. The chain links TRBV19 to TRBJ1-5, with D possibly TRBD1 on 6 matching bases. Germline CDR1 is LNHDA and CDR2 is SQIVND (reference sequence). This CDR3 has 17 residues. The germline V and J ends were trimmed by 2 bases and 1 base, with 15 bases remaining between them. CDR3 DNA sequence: TGTGCCAGTAGTATATATGCCGGGGGCCAAAGCAATCAGCCCCAGCATTTT. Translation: CASSIYAGGQSNQPQHF.

In DNA form, the CDR3 reads TGTGCCTGGAGCCAGGGGGCTAACTATGGCTACACCTTC. It codes for CAWSQGANYGYTF. V gene TRBV30 combines with J gene TRBJ1-2; 7 bases match TRBD1. Germline CDR1 reads GTSNPN; CDR2 reads SVGIG (reference sequence). This CDR3 region has 13 residues. Trimming removed 3 bases from V and 0 bases from J; junction bases left unmatched: 1. The full variable domain, its missing parts supplied by reference TRBV30 and TRBJ1-2, is SQTIHQWPATLVQPVGSPLSLECTVEGTSNPNLYWYRQAAGRGLQLLFYSVGIGQISSEVPQNLSASRPQDRQFILSSKKLLLSDSGFYLCAWSQGANYGYTFGSGTRLTVV.

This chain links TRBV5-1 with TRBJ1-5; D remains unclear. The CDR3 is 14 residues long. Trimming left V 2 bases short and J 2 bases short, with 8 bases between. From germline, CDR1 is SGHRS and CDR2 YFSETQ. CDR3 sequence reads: CASSFFGGNQPQHF. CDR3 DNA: TGCGCCAGCAGCTTTTTTGGGGGCAATCAGCCCCAGCATTTT.

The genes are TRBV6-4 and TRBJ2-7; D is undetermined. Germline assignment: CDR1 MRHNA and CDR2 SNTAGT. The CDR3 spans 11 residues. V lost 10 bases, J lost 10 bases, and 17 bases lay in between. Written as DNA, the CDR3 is TGTGCCATCGGAAGGACGACCGAACAGTACTTC. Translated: CAIGRTTEQYF.

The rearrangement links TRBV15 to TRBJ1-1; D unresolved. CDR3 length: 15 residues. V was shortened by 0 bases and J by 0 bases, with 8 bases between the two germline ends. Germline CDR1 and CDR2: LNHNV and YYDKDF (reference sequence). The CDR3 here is CATSRDRLMNTEAFF. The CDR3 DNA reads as TGTGCCACCAGCAGAGATCGGCTCATGAACACTGAAGCTTTCTTT.